This T cell receptor (beta chain) came from a study of T cell repertoires in cytomegalovirus infection. The CDR3 is made up of 14 amino acids. Germline V gives CDR1 SGHTA, CDR2 FQGNSA. V was cut by 5 bases and J by 8 bases, with 18 bases left in between. This clonotype was observed many times. A single record per CDR3 protein comes from TCRdb applying MiXCR to the reads. The sample yields hundreds of thousands of distinct CDR3 sequences, 18% seen once. What was sequenced was PBMCs. The chain has TRBV7-2 and TRBJ1-2, with D perhaps matching TRBD1 (5 bases). This TCR was sampled from a human donor in good health (CMV status not recorded). Some clones in this sample may be carry-over from other donors' samples. CDR3 in DNA: TGTGCCAGCAGCCCGGCGGGGGGAGCGGTAGGCTACACCTTC. Translation: CASSPAGGAVGYTF. Using reference TRBV7-2 and TRBJ1-2 for the parts outside the CDR3, the full variable domain is GAGVSQSPSNKVTEKGKDVELRCDPISGHTALYWYRQSLGQGLEFLIYFQGNSAPDKSGLPSDRFSAERTGGSVSTLTIQRTQQEDSAVYLCASSPAGGAVGYTFGSGTRLTVV.